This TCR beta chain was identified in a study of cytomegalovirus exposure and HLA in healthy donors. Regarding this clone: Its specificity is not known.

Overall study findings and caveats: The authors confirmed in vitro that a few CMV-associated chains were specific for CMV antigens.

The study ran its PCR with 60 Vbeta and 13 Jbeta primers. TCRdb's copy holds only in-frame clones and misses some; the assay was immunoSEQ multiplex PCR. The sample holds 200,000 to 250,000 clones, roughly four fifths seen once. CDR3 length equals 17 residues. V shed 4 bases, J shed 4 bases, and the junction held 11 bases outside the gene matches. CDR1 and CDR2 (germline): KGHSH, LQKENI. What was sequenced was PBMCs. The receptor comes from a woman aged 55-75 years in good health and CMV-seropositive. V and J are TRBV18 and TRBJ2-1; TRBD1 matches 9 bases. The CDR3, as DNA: TGTGCCAGCTCACTTAAAGCACCGGGACAGGGATACAATGAGCAGTTCTTC. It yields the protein CASSLKAPGQGYNEQFF.